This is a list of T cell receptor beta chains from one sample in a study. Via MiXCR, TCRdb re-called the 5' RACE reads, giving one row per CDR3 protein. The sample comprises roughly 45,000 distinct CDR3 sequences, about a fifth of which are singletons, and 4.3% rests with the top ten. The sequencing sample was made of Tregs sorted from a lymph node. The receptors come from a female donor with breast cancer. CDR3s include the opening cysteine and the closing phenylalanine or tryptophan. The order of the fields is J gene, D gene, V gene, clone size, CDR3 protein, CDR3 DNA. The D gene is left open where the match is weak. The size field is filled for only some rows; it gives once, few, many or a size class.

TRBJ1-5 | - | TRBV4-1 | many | CASSQLVPSVGNQPQHF | TGCGCCAGCAGCCAGCTCGTTCCATCGGTAGGGAATCAGCCCCAGCATTTT
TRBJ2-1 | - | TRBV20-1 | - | CSARQRLGLTPLNEQFF | TGCAGTGCTAGACAAAGACTGGGACTGACCCCCCTCAATGAGCAGTTCTTC
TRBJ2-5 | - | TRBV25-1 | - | CASSEYYQTQYF | TGTGCCAGCAGTGAATATTATCAGACCCAGTACTTC
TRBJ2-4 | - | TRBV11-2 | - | CASSFDFRQTDHPLAKNIQYF | TGTGCCAGCAGCTTCGATTTCCGACAGACTGACCACCCTCTAGCCAAAAACATTCAGTACTTC
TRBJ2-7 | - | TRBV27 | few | CASSSTSPTTQYF | TGTGCCAGCAGTTCGACAAGTCCTACGACGCAGTACTTC
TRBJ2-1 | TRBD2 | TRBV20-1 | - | CSAPGGTPPKEQFF | TGCAGTGCTCCCGGGGGGACCCCACCTAAGGAGCAGTTCTTC
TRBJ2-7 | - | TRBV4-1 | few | CASSQGDSGRSYEQYF | TGCGCCAGCAGCCAAGGAGACAGCGGGCGGTCGTACGAGCAGTACTTC
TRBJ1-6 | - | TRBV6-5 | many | CASSSPLEALHF | TGTGCCAGCAGTTCCCCCCTGGAGGCCCTCCACTTT
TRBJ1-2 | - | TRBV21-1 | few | CASIGARDGYTF | TGTGCCAGCATAGGGGCTAGGGATGGCTACACCTTC
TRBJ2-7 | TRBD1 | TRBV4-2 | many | CASSQEGTGTYEQYF | TGTGCCAGCAGCCAAGAAGGGACAGGGACCTACGAGCAGTACTTC
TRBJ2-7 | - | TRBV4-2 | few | CAGSQDHGASYEQYF | TGTGCCGGCAGCCAAGATCACGGGGCCTCCTACGAGCAGTACTTC
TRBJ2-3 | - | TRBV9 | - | CASSLKASGTDTQYF | TGTGCCAGCAGTTTAAAAGCTAGCGGCACAGATACGCAGTATTTT
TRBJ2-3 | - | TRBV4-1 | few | CASSLPGLGTDTQYF | TGCGCCAGCAGCCTACCGGGATTAGGCACAGATACGCAGTATTTT
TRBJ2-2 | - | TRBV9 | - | CANSPIPGTGELFF | TGTGCCAACAGCCCGATTCCGGGCACCGGGGAGCTGTTTTTT
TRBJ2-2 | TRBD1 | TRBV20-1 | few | CSARPTGPGELFF | TGCAGTGCTAGACCGACAGGGCCCGGGGAGCTGTTTTTT
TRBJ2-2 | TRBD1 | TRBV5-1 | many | CASSSDRGQTGELFF | TGCGCCAGCAGCTCGGACAGGGGGCAAACCGGGGAGCTGTTTTTT
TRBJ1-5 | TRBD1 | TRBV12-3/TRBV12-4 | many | CASSLGRGGLQPQHF | TGTGCCAGCAGTTTAGGAAGAGGGGGCCTTCAGCCCCAGCATTTT
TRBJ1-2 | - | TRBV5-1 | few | CASSFRRSIALDHYGYTF | TGCGCCAGCAGCTTTAGGAGGAGTATCGCATTGGATCACTATGGCTACACCTTC
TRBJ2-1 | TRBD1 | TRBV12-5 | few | CASGLILGTGHNEQFF | TGTGCTAGTGGTTTGATCCTTGGGACAGGTCACAATGAGCAGTTCTTC
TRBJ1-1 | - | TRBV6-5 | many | CASSLRAGDHEAFF | TGTGCCAGCAGTCTACGAGCGGGGGACCATGAAGCTTTCTTT
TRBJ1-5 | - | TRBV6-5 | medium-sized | CASSSDYTNQPQHF | TGTGCCAGCAGTTCCGACTACACAAATCAGCCCCAGCATTTT